Following are 29 T cell receptor beta chains from one sample sequenced in a study of shared clonotypes between healthy human individuals. Method: immunoSEQ multiplex PCR; TCRdb's copy keeps in-frame clones and lacks some. The top ten clones hold over 0.12% of a sample with 2 million to 3 million clones, approximately 94% of them seen once. The sequenced sample was naive CD4+ T cells sorted from blood. The subset: CD45RA+ positively selected. Source of these receptors: a man aged 18-30 years in good health.

This chain uses TRBV9 with TRBJ2-7; D may be TRBD2 (6 bases). Trimming took off 0 bases at V and 6 bases at J, with 13 bases between the two ends. This CDR3 region has 14 residues. Germline V gene data show CDR1 as SGDLS and CDR2 as YYNGEE. The CDR3 protein is CASSVELAGGEQYF. The CDR3, as DNA: TGTGCCAGCAGCGTAGAACTAGCCGGGGGCGAGCAGTACTTC.

The chain combines TRBV30 with TRBJ1-4; 8 bases are a match to TRBD1. This CDR3 is 15 amino acids long. The junction had 7 bases not matched to a gene; V was cut back by 5 bases and J by 2 bases. CDR1 and CDR2 (germline): GTSNPN, SVGIG (reference sequence). The CDR3 reads CAWGQGGGTNEKLFF. DNA for the CDR3: TGTGCCTGGGGACAGGGAGGTGGGACTAATGAAAAACTGTTTTTT. Supplemented by reference TRBV30 and TRBJ1-4, the full variable domain reads SQTIHQWPATLVQPVGSPLSLECTVEGTSNPNLYWYRQAAGRGLQLLFYSVGIGQISSEVPQNLSASRPQDRQFILSSKKLLLSDSGFYLCAWGQGGGTNEKLFFGSGTQLSVL.

For this clone: Other DNA sequences in the same sample also yield this CDR3. This chain joins TRBV6-5 and TRBJ2-5; 7 bases agree with TRBD2. Germline values: CDR1 MNHEY, CDR2 SVGAGI. The CDR3 sequence is 15 residues long. V was clipped by 6 bases and J by 2 bases; unmatched bases: 9. In DNA, the CDR3 is TGTGCCAGCAGCTACGGGGGGACCCCACAAGAGACCCAGTACTTC. Its translation: CASSYGGTPQETQYF.

As to this clone: Other DNA sequences from this sample encode an identical CDR3 as well. The J gene is TRBJ2-7, the V gene TRBV18; D remains unclear. The CDR3 loop spans 12 amino acids. Trimming shortened V by 3 bases and J by 6 bases, and 9 bases separated the two germline ends. CDR1 is KGHSH and CDR2 is LQKENI in the germline V gene. The CDR3, as DNA: TGTGCCAGCTCACCCTCGCTGCTCGAGCAGTACTTC. Amino acids: CASSPSLLEQYF.

V is TRBV9 and J is TRBJ1-1; possible D gene TRBD1, 5 bases. Germline CDR1 SGDLS, CDR2 YYNGEE. The CDR3 consists of 14 residues. Trimming took off 4 bases at V and 0 bases at J, with 10 bases between the two ends. The CDR3 region is CASSTGHMNTEAFF. In DNA form, the CDR3 reads TGTGCCAGCAGCACAGGACACATGAACACTGAAGCTTTCTTT.

This clone showed up just once. This chain uses TRBV28 with TRBJ2-1, with 14 nucleotides matching TRBD2. V shed 3 bases, J shed 8 bases, and the junction held 12 bases outside the gene matches. Germline assignment: CDR1 MDHEN and CDR2 SYDVKM. This CDR3 has 18 residues. This CDR3 reads CASSLVSTSGGARDEQFF. CDR3 nucleotides: TGTGCCAGCAGTTTGGTTTCGACTAGCGGGGGGGCCAGGGATGAGCAGTTCTTC.

This chain joins TRBV13 and TRBJ2-3, with TRBD2 matching 14 bases. Unmatched junction bases numbered 5, after V lost 5 bases and J lost 1 base. The germline gives CDR1 PRHDT, CDR2 FYEKMQ (reference sequence). The CDR3 extends over 17 amino acids. CDR3 coding DNA: TGTGCCAGCAGCCGACTAGCGGGGGGGCGGGGCACAGATACGCAGTATTTT. Translating it yields CASSRLAGGRGTDTQYF.

J is TRBJ2-7 and V is TRBV13; 7 bases map to TRBD2. This CDR3 is 17 amino acids long. J was trimmed by 2 bases and V by 5 bases; bases with no gene match: 15. Germline V lookup: CDR1 PRHDT, CDR2 FYEKMQ (reference sequence). The CDR3 DNA sequence: TGTGCCAGCAGCCTTCGCCGACTAGCTCTTCTTACCTACGAGCAGTACTTC. The encoded protein is CASSLRRLALLTYEQYF. Combining the CDR3 with reference TRBV13 and TRBJ2-7 gives the whole variable domain AAGVIQSPRHLIKEKRETATLKCYPIPRHDTVYWYQQGPGQDPQFLISFYEKMQSDKGSIPDRFSAQQFSDYHSELNMSSLELGDSALYFCASSLRRLALLTYEQYFGPGTRLTVT.

This chain links TRBV14 with TRBJ1-2; D unresolved. V lost 0 bases, J lost 8 bases, and 7 bases lay in between. CDR3 length: 12 residues. Per germline, CDR1 SGHDN and CDR2 FVKESK. CDR3 DNA sequence: TGTGCCAGCAGCCAAGATTGGGGAGGCTACACCTTC. Amino acids: CASSQDWGGYTF.

The chain carries TRBV19 and TRBJ2-2, with 7 bases matching TRBD2. This CDR3 contains 16 residues. V was clipped by 5 bases and J by 5 bases; unmatched bases: 11. Germline CDR1 LNHDA, CDR2 SQIVND (reference sequence). The CDR3 DNA reads TGTGCCAGTAGTTTAACCCGGGACTATCCGACCGGGGAGCTGTTTTTT. It encodes CASSLTRDYPTGELFF.

With respect to this clone: Relative to the germline gene, one junction end is altered; a read error may explain this. Other nucleotide sequences from this sample produce the same CDR3. The genes are TRBV5-1 and TRBJ2-3, with a possible D match to TRBD2 (6 bases). CDR1 and CDR2 from the germline V gene are SGHRS and YFSETQ. This CDR3 has 15 amino acids. The CDR3 sequence is CASSLEGRGTDTQYF. The CDR3 bases are TGCGCCAGCAGTTTGGAGGGACGGGGGACAGATACGCAGTATTTT.

The chain employs TRBV11-2 and TRBJ2-1; D is unclear. Trimming shortened V by 4 bases and J by 8 bases, and 12 bases separated the two germline ends. Germline V gene lookup returns CDR1 SGHAT and CDR2 FQNNGV. This CDR3 region has 13 residues. The CDR3 nucleotides read TGTGCCAGCAGCTATCGTGGTTGGTATGAGCAGTTCTTC. Its translation is CASSYRGWYEQFF.

The count of this clone is one. The chain combines TRBV4-1 with TRBJ1-3, with 7 bases that match TRBD1. Germline CDR1 MGHRA, CDR2 YSYEKL. The CDR3 is 17 residues long. Trimming cost V 4 bases and J 0 bases; bases outside gene matches: 9. CDR3 loop: CASSPQTGRSSGNTIYF. Written as DNA, the CDR3 is TGCGCCAGCAGCCCCCAGACAGGGCGCAGCTCTGGAAACACCATATATTTT.

The chain uses TRBV27 and TRBJ2-7, with no clear D. V was trimmed by 3 bases and J by 2 bases, leaving 14 bases between them. The CDR3 has 15 amino acids. CDR1 is MNHEY and CDR2 is SMNVEV in the germline V gene (reference sequence). CDR3 coding DNA: TGTGCCAGCAGTTTCGGCGGACGGAGAACCTACGAGCAGTACTTC. Translation: CASSFGGRRTYEQYF.

V is TRBV19 and J is TRBJ1-2, with 7 positions matching TRBD1. Germline values: CDR1 LNHDA, CDR2 SQIVND (reference sequence). Losses at the gene ends were 7 bases for V and 4 bases for J; bases not matched to a gene: 6. The length of the CDR3 is 13 residues. CDR3 DNA: TGTGCCAGTACCCGGGACAGAGCCTATGGCTACACCTTC. Protein: CASTRDRAYGYTF. Drawing the rest from reference TRBV19 and TRBJ1-2, the complete variable domain is DGGITQSPKYLFRKEGQNVTLSCEQNLNHDAMYWYRQDPGQGLRLIYYSQIVNDFQKGDIAEGYSVSREKKESFPLTVTSAQKNPTAFYLCASTRDRAYGYTFGSGTRLTVV.

The V call is TRBV10-3, the J call TRBJ1-4; D is unresolved. V lost 8 bases and J 8 bases, leaving 12 bases between the germline ends. CDR1 and CDR2 from the germline V gene are ENHRY and SYGVKD. The CDR3 is 12 amino acids. CDR3: CAIGDDNEKLFF. The CDR3 region has the DNA TGTGCCATCGGGGATGACAACGAAAAACTGTTTTTT.

This chain joins TRBV5-4 and TRBJ2-4, with D hard to call. The V gene lost 5 bases and the J gene lost 3 bases, with 15 bases spanning the gap. The germline gives CDR1 SGHNT, CDR2 YYREEE (reference sequence). CDR3 size: 15 residues. The CDR3 loop reads CASSYPQENKNIQYF. The CDR3 DNA follows: TGTGCCAGCAGTTACCCCCAGGAGAACAAAAACATTCAGTACTTC. The variable domain in full, with the rest retrieved from reference TRBV5-4 and TRBJ2-4, is ETGVTQSPTHLIKTRGQQVTLRCSSQSGHNTVSWYQQALGQGPQFIFQYYREEENGRGNFPPRFSGLQFPNYSSELNVNALELDDSALYLCASSYPQENKNIQYFGAGTRLSVL.

The J gene is TRBJ2-5, the V gene TRBV27; 10 bases line up with TRBD2. Germline trimming cut 3 bases from V and 5 bases from J; bases unmatched to any gene: 6. Germline V lookup: CDR1 MNHEY, CDR2 SMNVEV (reference sequence). The CDR3 has 15 residues. CDR3 bases: TGTGCCAGCAGTTTGGGACTAGCGCCGAGGGAGACCCAGTACTTC. Its translation is CASSLGLAPRETQYF.

This rearrangement joins TRBV7-6 to TRBJ2-3; 10 bases agree with TRBD2. Germline values: CDR1 SGHVS, CDR2 FNYEAQ. J was trimmed by 6 bases and V by 0 bases; bases with no gene match: 3. This CDR3 contains 15 residues. As DNA, the CDR3 is TGTGCCAGCAGCTTAGCGGGACTAGCGCCGGATACGCAGTATTTT. Protein sequence: CASSLAGLAPDTQYF.

This chain uses TRBV7-2 with TRBJ1-6; D call uncertain. This CDR3 region has 13 residues. V dropped 8 bases and J dropped 6 bases, with 11 bases sitting between them. Germline lookup yields CDR1 SGHTA and CDR2 FQGNSA. CDR3 region: CASGQVPNSPLHF. For the CDR3, the DNA is TGTGCCAGCGGTCAGGTTCCTAATTCACCCCTCCACTTT.

The chain recombines TRBV27 with TRBJ1-1, with TRBD1 as a possible D gene (5 bases). The V gene lost 4 bases and the J gene lost 1 base, with 13 bases spanning the gap. CDR1 is MNHEY, CDR2 SMNVEV, per germline (reference sequence). The CDR3 is 15 amino acids. The CDR3 DNA is TGTGCCAGCAGTTCTTCAGGGCGGGGGAACACTGAAGCTTTCTTT. Translation gives CASSSSGRGNTEAFF.

This rearrangement joins TRBV2 to TRBJ2-7; weak D call: TRBD1 (6 bases). Per the germline V gene, CDR1 is SNHLY and CDR2 is FYNNEI. The V end lost 7 bases, the J end lost 6 bases, and 16 bases lay between the germline ends. CDR3 length: 13 amino acids. The CDR3 sequence: CASITGFTREQYF. CDR3 bases: TGTGCCAGCATAACAGGGTTTACTCGCGAGCAGTACTTC.

The chain combines TRBV27 with TRBJ2-3, with TRBD2 matching over 9 bases. The CDR3 consists of 15 residues. Germline V gives CDR1 MNHEY, CDR2 SMNVEV (reference sequence). With 3 bases clipped from V and 3 bases from J, the junction kept 4 bases outside the gene matches. The CDR3 loop is CASSLAGGYTDTQYF. The CDR3 DNA is TGTGCCAGCAGTTTGGCGGGGGGGTATACAGATACGCAGTATTTT.

Regarding this clone: The sample has other DNA sequences that encode this CDR3 too. The CDR3 DNA reads as TGTGCCAGCTCACCGGGGACAGGAAATGGCTACACCTTC. It specifies CASSPGTGNGYTF. The J gene is TRBJ1-2, the V gene TRBV18, with 8 bases identical to TRBD1. The V and J ends lost 3 bases and 6 bases, in that order; junction bases with no gene match: 3. The CDR3 has 13 residues. Germline V lookup: CDR1 KGHSH, CDR2 LQKENI.

A single count supports this clone. This rearrangement joins TRBV28 to TRBJ2-7, with 9 nucleotides matching TRBD1. The CDR3 is 14 residues long. CDR1 MDHEN and CDR2 SYDVKM come from the germline V gene. J gave up 3 bases and V 5 bases, and 5 bases lay outside the gene matches. The CDR3 region is CASSTPTGGYEQYF. In DNA form, the CDR3 reads TGTGCCAGCAGTACACCGACAGGGGGCTACGAGCAGTACTTC.

The V gene is TRBV6-1, the J gene TRBJ1-1; perhaps TRBD1 as D (6 bases). This CDR3 region has 13 residues. Trimming took off 7 bases at V and 5 bases at J, with 14 bases between the two ends. CDR1 is MNHNS, CDR2 SASEGT, per germline. In nucleotides, the CDR3 is TGTGCCAGCATTCGAGGGGGAGAAACTGAAGCTTTCTTT. Protein sequence: CASIRGGETEAFF.

Comment on this clone: Distinct nucleotide sequences in the sample also encode this CDR3. The chain couples TRBV6-5 to TRBJ2-7; TRBD1 aligns across 7 bases. V lost 2 bases, J lost 1 base, and 2 bases stayed unmatched. CDR1 and CDR2 from the germline V gene are MNHEY and SVGAGI. The CDR3 spans 14 residues. The CDR3 region is CASSYLTGSYEQYF. The DNA for the CDR3 is TGTGCCAGCAGTTACCTGACAGGGTCCTACGAGCAGTACTTC.

The gene calls are TRBV6-6 and TRBJ2-3; 12 bases are shared with TRBD2. With V trimmed by 4 bases and J by 1 base, 0 bases remained unmatched. In germline, CDR1 is MNHNY, CDR2 SVGAGI (reference sequence). The CDR3 contains 15 residues. The CDR3 DNA reads as TGTGCCAGCAGTTCTAGCGGGGGGGGCACAGATACGCAGTATTTT. Its protein is CASSSSGGGTDTQYF.

This clone was detected a few times. CDR3 sequence: CASSPVGRGNQETQYF. For the CDR3, the DNA is TGTGCCAGCAGCCCCGTAGGCAGGGGGAATCAAGAGACCCAGTACTTC. The chain links TRBV11-2 to TRBJ2-5; 7 nucleotides match TRBD1. This CDR3 has 16 residues. Germline CDR1 SGHAT, CDR2 FQNNGV. V lost 5 bases to trimming and J lost 2 bases; unmatched junction nucleotides: 11.